The TCR beta chain under discussion was sequenced for a study of T cell changes during pregnancy in multiple sclerosis. Only in-frame clones appear in the TCRdb table, and some are missing; sequencing was by immunoSEQ multiplex PCR. There are roughly 100,000 clones in the sample; 85% to 95% occur only once, and 0.75% to 0.95% lies in the top ten. The specimen comprised peripheral blood, sampled after pregnancy. The sequence was collected from a female donor with multiple sclerosis, enrolled in a pregnancy study.

The CDR3 is CASSQDGTSVSYEQYF. In DNA, the CDR3 is TGCGCCAGCAGCCAAGATGGGACTAGCGTGTCCTACGAGCAGTACTTC. V is TRBV4-1 and J is TRBJ2-7; 10 nucleotides agree with TRBD2. Germline V lookup: CDR1 MGHRA, CDR2 YSYEKL. Germline trimming cut 0 bases from V and 1 base from J; bases unmatched to any gene: 3. This CDR3 region has 16 residues.